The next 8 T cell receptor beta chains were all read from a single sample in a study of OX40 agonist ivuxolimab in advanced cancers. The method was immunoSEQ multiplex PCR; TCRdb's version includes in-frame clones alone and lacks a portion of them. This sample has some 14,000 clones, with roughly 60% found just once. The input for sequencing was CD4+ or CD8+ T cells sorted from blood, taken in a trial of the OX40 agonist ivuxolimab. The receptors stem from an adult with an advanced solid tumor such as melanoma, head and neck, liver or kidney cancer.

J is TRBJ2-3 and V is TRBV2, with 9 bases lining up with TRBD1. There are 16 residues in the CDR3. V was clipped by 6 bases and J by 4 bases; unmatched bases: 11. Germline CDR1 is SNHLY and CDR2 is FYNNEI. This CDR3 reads CASSLTWDRAPDTQYF. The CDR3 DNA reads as TGTGCCAGCAGCCTGACCTGGGACAGGGCCCCAGATACGCAGTATTTT.

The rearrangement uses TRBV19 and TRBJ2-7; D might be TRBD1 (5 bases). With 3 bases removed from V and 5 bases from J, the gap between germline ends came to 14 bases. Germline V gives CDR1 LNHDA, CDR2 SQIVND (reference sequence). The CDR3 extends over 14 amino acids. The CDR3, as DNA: TGTGCCAGTAGTATTTACGACAGATCTAACGAGCAGTACTTC. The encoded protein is CASSIYDRSNEQYF. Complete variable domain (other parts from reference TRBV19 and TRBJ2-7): DGGITQSPKYLFRKEGQNVTLSCEQNLNHDAMYWYRQDPGQGLRLIYYSQIVNDFQKGDIAEGYSVSREKKESFPLTVTSAQKNPTAFYLCASSIYDRSNEQYFGPGTRLTVT.

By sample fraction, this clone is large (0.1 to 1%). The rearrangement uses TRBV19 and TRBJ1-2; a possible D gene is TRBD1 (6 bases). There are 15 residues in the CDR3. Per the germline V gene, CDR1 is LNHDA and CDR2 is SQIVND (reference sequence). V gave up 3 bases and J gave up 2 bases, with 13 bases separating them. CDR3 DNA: TGTGCCAGTAGTATTATCTGGCAGGGGAACTATGGCTACACCTTC. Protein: CASSIIWQGNYGYTF.

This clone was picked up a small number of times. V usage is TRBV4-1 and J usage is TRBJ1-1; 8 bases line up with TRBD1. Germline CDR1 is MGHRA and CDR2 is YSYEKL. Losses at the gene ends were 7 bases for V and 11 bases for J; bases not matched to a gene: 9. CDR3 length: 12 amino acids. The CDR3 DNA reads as TGCGCCAGCAACCAGGGGGCGGGTAATGCTTTCTTT. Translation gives CASNQGAGNAFF.

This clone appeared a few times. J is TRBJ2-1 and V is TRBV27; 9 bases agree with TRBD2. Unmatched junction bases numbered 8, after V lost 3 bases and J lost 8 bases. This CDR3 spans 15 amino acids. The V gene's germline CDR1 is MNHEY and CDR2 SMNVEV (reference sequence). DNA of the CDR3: TGTGCCAGCAGTTTGGTAGCGGGGGAAAACGATGAGCAGTTCTTC. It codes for CASSLVAGENDEQFF.

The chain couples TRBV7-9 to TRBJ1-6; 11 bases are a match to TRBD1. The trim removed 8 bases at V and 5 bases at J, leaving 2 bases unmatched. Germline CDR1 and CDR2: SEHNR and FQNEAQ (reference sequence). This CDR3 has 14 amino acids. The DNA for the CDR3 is TGTGCCAGCGGACAGGGGGCGCATAATTCACCCCTCCACTTT. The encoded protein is CASGQGAHNSPLHF.

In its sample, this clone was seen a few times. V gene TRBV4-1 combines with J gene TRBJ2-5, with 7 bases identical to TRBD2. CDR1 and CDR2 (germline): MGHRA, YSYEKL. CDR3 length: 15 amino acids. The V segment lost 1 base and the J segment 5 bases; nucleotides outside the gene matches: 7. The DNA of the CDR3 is TGCGCCAGCAGCCAAGGGCGGCCCGGGGGGGAGACCCAGTACTTC. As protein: CASSQGRPGGETQYF.

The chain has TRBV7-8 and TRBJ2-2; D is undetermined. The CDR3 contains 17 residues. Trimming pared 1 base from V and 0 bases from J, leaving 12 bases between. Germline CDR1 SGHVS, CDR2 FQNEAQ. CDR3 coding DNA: TGTGCCAGCAGCTTAGTGGTCAGGATCGCGAACACCGGGGAGCTGTTTTTT. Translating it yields CASSLVVRIANTGELFF.